Listed here are 2 T cell receptor beta chains from one sample, sequenced in a study of blood T cell repertoires in COVID-19. The repertoire was sequenced with immunoSEQ multiplex PCR; TCRdb's copy has only in-frame clones and lacks some. The sample lists around 290,000 clones, around 90% seen once, with 2% to 2.5% in the top ten. Sequencing input: PBMCs or T cells enriched from blood (not recorded which). The receptors originated from a woman in her fifties or sixties in a cohort exposed to, infected with or recovered from COVID-19 (not recorded which).

The chain combines TRBV5-1 with TRBJ2-7; TRBD2 aligns across 7 bases. The V gene's germline CDR1 is SGHRS and CDR2 YFSETQ. The CDR3 length is 12 residues. With V trimmed by 7 bases and J by 7 bases, 8 bases remained unmatched. The CDR3 DNA reads as TGCGCCAGCCAAGGCGGGAGAGGGGAGCAGTACTTC. Its translation is CASQGGRGEQYF. The full variable domain, rest sourced from reference TRBV5-1 and TRBJ2-7, is KAGVTQTPRYLIKTRGQQVTLSCSPISGHRSVSWYQQTPGQGLQFLFEYFSETQRNKGNFPGRFSGRQFSNSRSEMNVSTLELGDSALYLCASQGGRGEQYFGPGTRLTVT.

DNA for the CDR3: TGCAGCGTTGGCAGACTAGCGGCTTACAATGAGCAGTTCTTC. It codes for CSVGRLAAYNEQFF. The J gene is TRBJ2-1, the V gene TRBV29-1; 9 nucleotides line up with TRBD2. Germline CDR1 SQVTM, CDR2 ANQGSEA. J gave up 4 bases and V 4 bases, and 5 bases lay outside the gene matches. The length of the CDR3 is 14 residues.